These 9 T cell receptor beta chains came from one sample sequenced in a study of a mutant IDH1 vaccine in newly diagnosed glioma. Their target antigens are unknown. Time point reported: week 47, end of study. A 20-mer mutant IDH1 peptide at 300 ug was injected subcutaneously with topical imiquimod. Data came from immunoSEQ multiplex PCR; TCRdb stores just in-frame clones and leaves some out. The sample lists some 50,000 clones; 65% were seen once. The input for sequencing was peripheral blood mononuclear cells (PBMCs), taken from a glioma patient whose treatment included an IDH1 peptide vaccine. The receptors shown here come from a man between 35 and 55 years old with glioma. Some clones in this sample may be carry-over from other donors' samples.

V usage is TRBV29-1 and J usage is TRBJ1-1, with D possibly being TRBD1 (5 bases). The germline CDR1 and CDR2 sequences are SQVTM and ANQGSEA. V lost 5 bases and J 0 bases, leaving 10 bases between the germline ends. CDR3 length: 13 amino acids. CDR3: CSVKGPMNTEAFF. The CDR3, as DNA: TGCAGCGTTAAGGGACCCATGAACACTGAAGCTTTCTTT.

The sample holds a few counts of this clone. This chain links TRBV4-2 with TRBJ1-1; D is uncertain. CDR3 size: 13 residues. Trimming shortened V by 1 base and J by 4 bases, and 7 bases separated the two germline ends. CDR1 is LGHNA, CDR2 YNFKEQ, per germline. The CDR3 DNA sequence: TGTGCCAGCAGCCAAGGCATCGGCACTGAAGCTTTCTTT. This gives the protein CASSQGIGTEAFF.

This sequence joins TRBV5-6 and TRBJ1-2, with D maybe TRBD1 (5 bases). From germline, CDR1 is SGHDT and CDR2 YYEEEE. The CDR3 covers 14 residues. V shed 0 bases and J shed 4 bases, with 10 bases lying between them. CDR3: CASSLVGVGYGYTF. CDR3 sequence (DNA): TGTGCCAGCAGCTTGGTAGGGGTCGGCTATGGCTACACCTTC. The full variable domain, with the rest looked up from reference TRBV5-6 and TRBJ1-2, is DAGVTQSPTHLIKTRGQQVTLRCSPKSGHDTVSWYQQALGQGPQFIFQYYEEEERQRGNFPDRFSGHQFPNYSSELNVNALLLGDSALYLCASSLVGVGYGYTFGSGTRLTVV.

The chain carries TRBV7-9 and TRBJ1-2; 7 bases fit TRBD1. This CDR3 is built from 15 residues. CDR1 SEHNR and CDR2 FQNEAQ come from the germline V gene (reference sequence). The junction had 3 bases not matched to a gene; V was cut back by 2 bases and J by 0 bases. The CDR3 nucleotides read TGTGCCAGCAGCTTATTAGGGGGCTCTAACTATGGCTACACCTTC. Protein sequence: CASSLLGGSNYGYTF. The full variable domain, with the rest looked up from reference TRBV7-9 and TRBJ1-2, is DTGVSQNPRHKITKRGQNVTFRCDPISEHNRLYWYRQTLGQGPEFLTYFQNEAQLEKSRLLSDRFSAERPKGSFSTLEIQRTEQGDSAMYLCASSLLGGSNYGYTFGSGTRLTVV.

The rearrangement uses TRBV6-1 and TRBJ2-5; D may be TRBD2 (7 bases). Germline V gene data show CDR1 as MNHNS and CDR2 as SASEGT. Trimming stripped 2 bases from V and 2 bases from J, with 12 bases between. The CDR3 consists of 15 residues. The CDR3 here is CASSEQGGGQETQYF. CDR3 DNA sequence: TGTGCCAGCAGTGAACAGGGAGGGGGGCAAGAGACCCAGTACTTC.

This rearrangement joins TRBV9 to TRBJ1-2; D remains ambiguous. From germline, CDR1 is SGDLS and CDR2 YYNGEE. This CDR3 is 13 amino acids long. Trimming took off 1 base at V and 0 bases at J, with 4 bases between the two ends. The CDR3 reads CASSVRANYGYTF. The CDR3 nucleotides read TGTGCCAGCAGCGTAAGGGCTAACTATGGCTACACCTTC.

The CDR3 spells CASSMRNEQFF. CDR3 nucleotides: TGCGCCAGCAGCATGCGCAATGAGCAGTTCTTC. V gene TRBV5-1 combines with J gene TRBJ2-1, with D hard to call. This CDR3 has 11 amino acids. V lost 4 bases and J 6 bases, leaving 5 bases between the germline ends. CDR1 SGHRS and CDR2 YFSETQ come from the germline V gene. Full variable domain (remainder filled in from reference TRBV5-1 and TRBJ2-1): KAGVTQTPRYLIKTRGQQVTLSCSPISGHRSVSWYQQTPGQGLQFLFEYFSETQRNKGNFPGRFSGRQFSNSRSEMNVSTLELGDSALYLCASSMRNEQFFGPGTRLTVL.

This clone was observed a few times. The CDR3 DNA is TGTGCCTCAAACCTCGGGGCTATGAACACTGAAGCTTTCTTT. Amino acids: CASNLGAMNTEAFF. The chain employs TRBV30 and TRBJ1-1; a weak D match, TRBD1 (5 bases). This CDR3 comprises 14 residues. Trimming took 7 bases from V and 0 from J, leaving 15 bases between them. From germline, CDR1 is GTSNPN and CDR2 SVGIG (reference sequence).

The chain uses TRBV29-1 and TRBJ2-1; possibly TRBD1 for D (6 bases). Germline V gene lookup returns CDR1 SQVTM and CDR2 ANQGSEA. The CDR3 runs to 12 residues. In nucleotides, the CDR3 is TGCAGAGTGAAGTCAGGGGTGGATGAGCAGTTCTTC. It codes for CRVKSGVDEQFF.